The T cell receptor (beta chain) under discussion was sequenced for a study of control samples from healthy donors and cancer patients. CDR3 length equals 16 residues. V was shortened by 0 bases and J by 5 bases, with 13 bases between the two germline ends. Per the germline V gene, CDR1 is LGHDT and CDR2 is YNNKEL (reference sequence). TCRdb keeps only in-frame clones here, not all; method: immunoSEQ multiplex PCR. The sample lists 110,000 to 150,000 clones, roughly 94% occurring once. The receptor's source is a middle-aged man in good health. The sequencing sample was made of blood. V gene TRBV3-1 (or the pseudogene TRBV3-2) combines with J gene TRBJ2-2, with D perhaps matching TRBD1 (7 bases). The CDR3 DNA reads TGTGCCAGCAGCCAAGACTTCAGGGGGGTAACCGGGGAGCTGTTTTTT. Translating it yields CASSQDFRGVTGELFF.